The sequence of this TCR beta chain was determined in a study of blood T cell repertoires in COVID-19. Study background: The study drew acute and convalescent COVID-19 samples from the United States, Italy and Spain.

This CDR3 spans 14 amino acids. The germline V gene has CDR1 LNHDA and CDR2 SQIVND (reference sequence). Trimming stripped 4 bases from V and 5 bases from J, with 11 bases between. Here immunoSEQ multiplex PCR was the method, and the copy in TCRdb shows in-frame clones only, minus some. The sample has some 120,000 clones; more than 70% are singletons. This sequence originates from an elderly man with active or convalescent COVID-19. V usage is TRBV19 and J usage is TRBJ1-4; D remains unclear. The sample comprised peripheral blood. Here the CDR3 reads CASSTLNLNEKLFF. The CDR3 nucleotides read TGTGCCAGTAGTACCTTAAACCTAAATGAAAAACTGTTTTTT.